These 31 T cell receptor beta chains originate from one sample sequenced in a study of cytomegalovirus exposure and HLA in healthy donors. TCRdb's copy holds only in-frame clones and misses some; the assay was immunoSEQ multiplex PCR. The sample holds around 100,000 clones, about 95% seen once. Sequenced sample: PBMCs. The receptors originated from a woman in her late teens or twenties in good health and CMV-seronegative.

The V and J genes are TRBV4-3 and TRBJ1-2, with D tentatively TRBD1 (6 bases). With 0 bases removed from V and 8 bases from J, the gap between germline ends came to 22 bases. The CDR3 length is 17 residues. Germline assignment: CDR1 LGHNA and CDR2 YSLEER. CDR3 region: CASSQDGQLLLQGGYTF. For the CDR3, the DNA is TGCGCCAGCAGCCAAGACGGACAGCTCCTACTGCAGGGAGGCTACACCTTC.

This clone was seen only once. This chain connects TRBV2 to TRBJ2-1; no firm D call. V was clipped by 6 bases and J by 3 bases, with 15 bases between them. The CDR3 is 15 residues long. CDR1 is SNHLY, CDR2 FYNNEI, per germline. The DNA for the CDR3 is TGTGCCAGCAGCCCTACTATTCAATACTACAATGAGCAGTTCTTC. It translates to CASSPTIQYYNEQFF.

This clone was seen more than once but under ten times. V and J are TRBV4-2 and TRBJ1-6, with TRBD1 identical over 8 bases. V was clipped by 0 bases and J by 10 bases; unmatched bases: 8. The CDR3 covers 16 residues. The V gene's germline CDR1 is LGHNA and CDR2 YNFKEQ. The CDR3 protein is CASSQDAGGEESPLHF. CDR3 coding DNA: TGTGCCAGCAGCCAAGACGCAGGGGGCGAAGAATCACCCCTCCACTTT.

The V gene is TRBV4-1, the J gene TRBJ1-5; unclear D gene. This CDR3 region has 15 residues. V shed 3 bases and J shed 6 bases, with 15 bases lying between them. CDR1 and CDR2 (germline): MGHRA, YSYEKL. CDR3 DNA: TGCGCCAGCAGCCAGATTCGGGGTACTCTTCAGCCCCAGCATTTT. Protein: CASSQIRGTLQPQHF.

This chain connects TRBV7-9 to TRBJ1-5, with TRBD1 as a possible D gene (6 bases). Trimming stripped 0 bases from V and 0 bases from J, with 15 bases between. Germline values: CDR1 SEHNR, CDR2 FQNEAQ (reference sequence). CDR3 length: 18 residues. The CDR3, as DNA: TGTGCCAGCAGCTTAGCCTTGGCAGGGGAATATAGCAATCAGCCCCAGCATTTT. It yields the protein CASSLALAGEYSNQPQHF.

The chain combines TRBV2 with TRBJ1-1; 9 bases are shared with TRBD1. J lost 10 bases, V lost 6 bases, and 6 bases had no gene match. The CDR3 loop spans 12 amino acids. Per the germline V gene, CDR1 is SNHLY and CDR2 is FYNNEI. CDR3: CASRDRGEGAFF. The CDR3 bases are TGTGCCAGCAGAGACAGGGGGGAGGGAGCTTTCTTT.

This rearrangement joins TRBV11-2 to TRBJ1-6; D remains unclear. Between the trimmed V and J ends, which lost 5 bases and 14 bases, there was a span of 19 bases. This CDR3 is built from 14 residues. CDR1 is SGHAT and CDR2 is FQNNGV in the germline V gene. The CDR3 DNA follows: TGTGCCAGCAGCCTGCCCGTAGACTCGCCAGCCCTCCACTTT. Translation gives CASSLPVDSPALHF.

This clone was recorded only once. The genes are TRBV5-1 and TRBJ2-7; 7 bases fit TRBD1. Trimming took 5 bases from V and 1 from J; bases not matched to a gene: 6. From germline, CDR1 is SGHRS and CDR2 YFSETQ. This CDR3 has 14 residues. Here the CDR3 DNA reads TGCGCCAGCAGACAGGGGACAGCGTCCTACGAGCAGTACTTC. Its translation is CASRQGTASYEQYF.

The chain joins TRBV2 to TRBJ1-2; a possible D gene is TRBD1 (5 bases). The CDR3 has 14 residues. Germline V lookup: CDR1 SNHLY, CDR2 FYNNEI. Trimming pared 4 bases from V and 8 bases from J, leaving 17 bases between. CDR3 DNA sequence: TGTGCCAGCAGTGTTCAGCAGGGTTCCAAAGGCTACACCTTC. Translation: CASSVQQGSKGYTF.

The gene calls are TRBV4-1 and TRBJ2-5, with D perhaps TRBD1 (6 bases). Trimming took off 0 bases at V and 3 bases at J, with 20 bases between the two ends. Germline CDR1 is MGHRA and CDR2 is YSYEKL. The CDR3 has 18 residues. The CDR3, as DNA: TGCGCCAGCAGCCAAGATCGGACAGCCTTTACCCGAGAAGAGACCCAGTACTTC. Translation: CASSQDRTAFTREETQYF.

The rearrangement links TRBV5-1 to TRBJ1-5, with 9 bases fitting TRBD1. This CDR3 spans 16 amino acids. With V trimmed by 1 base and J by 3 bases, 5 bases remained unmatched. Germline lookup yields CDR1 SGHRS and CDR2 YFSETQ. CDR3 protein: CASSLTGTGNNQPQHF. Written as DNA, the CDR3 is TGCGCCAGCAGCTTGACCGGGACAGGGAACAATCAGCCCCAGCATTTT.

This sequence joins TRBV10-2 and TRBJ2-7; maybe TRBD1 (6 bases). Trimming shortened V by 0 bases and J by 1 base, and 13 bases separated the two germline ends. The CDR3 has 16 residues. Germline assignment: CDR1 WSHSY and CDR2 SAAADI. The CDR3 nucleotides are TGCGCCAGCAGTGAGTCTAATGGGGACACTTCCTACGAGCAGTACTTC. Protein product: CASSESNGDTSYEQYF.

The chain combines TRBV9 with TRBJ2-5; perhaps TRBD1 as D (6 bases). CDR1 SGDLS and CDR2 YYNGEE come from the germline V gene. V was pared by 3 bases and J by 5 bases, with 23 bases between. This CDR3 comprises 17 residues. CDR3 sequence: CASSEPLAAGDVETQYF. In nucleotides, the CDR3 is TGTGCCAGCAGCGAGCCCCTCGCGGCAGGGGATGTGGAGACCCAGTACTTC.

This clone appeared a single time. The rearrangement joins TRBV10-1 to TRBJ2-5; TRBD2 agrees at 10 bases. The CDR3 covers 15 residues. Trimming took 4 bases from V and 2 from J; bases not matched to a gene: 4. Germline CDR1 is WNHNN and CDR2 is SYGVQD (reference sequence). The CDR3 DNA follows: TGCGCCAGCAGTGGGTCGACTAGCGGGCAAGAGACCCAGTACTTC. Its protein is CASSGSTSGQETQYF.

The chain uses TRBV15 and TRBJ2-5, with unresolved D. V lost 0 bases and J 3 bases, leaving 5 bases between the germline ends. In germline, CDR1 is LNHNV, CDR2 YYDKDF (reference sequence). The CDR3 has 13 residues. CDR3 sequence: CATSRDRKETQYF. The CDR3 region has the DNA TGTGCCACCAGCAGAGATCGTAAAGAGACCCAGTACTTC. Supplemented by reference TRBV15 and TRBJ2-5, the full variable domain reads DAMVIQNPRYQVTQFGKPVTLSCSQTLNHNVMYWYQQKSSQAPKLLFHYYDKDFNNEADTPDNFQSRRPNTSFCFLDIRSPGLGDTAMYLCATSRDRKETQYFGPGTRLLVL.

The V gene is TRBV18, the J gene TRBJ1-1; D not certain. V lost 2 bases, J lost 1 base, and 5 bases lay in between. The CDR3 covers 13 residues. Germline V gene lookup returns CDR1 KGHSH and CDR2 LQKENI. CDR3 DNA sequence: TGTGCCAGCTCACCAAATAAGAACACTGAAGCTTTCTTT. Translating it yields CASSPNKNTEAFF. Drawing the rest from reference TRBV18 and TRBJ1-1, the complete variable domain is NAGVMQNPRHLVRRRGQEARLRCSPMKGHSHVYWYRQLPEEGLKFMVYLQKENIIDESGMPKERFSAEFPKEGPSILRIQQVVRGDSAAYFCASSPNKNTEAFFGQGTRLTVV.

This chain links TRBV5-6 with TRBJ1-2; 8 bases line up with TRBD1. Per the germline V gene, CDR1 is SGHDT and CDR2 is YYEEEE. V was clipped by 1 base and J by 5 bases; unmatched bases: 4. This CDR3 is 14 amino acids long. The CDR3 nucleotides read TGTGCCAGCAGCTTGCAGCAGGGGGCATATGGCTACACCTTC. Translating it yields CASSLQQGAYGYTF.

The genes are TRBV27 and TRBJ2-1; 10 bases fit TRBD2. This CDR3 comprises 18 residues. From germline, CDR1 is MNHEY and CDR2 SMNVEV (reference sequence). Trimming took 3 bases from V and 5 from J; bases not matched to a gene: 13. The CDR3 loop is CASSFDDPGLASHNEQFF. CDR3 coding DNA: TGTGCCAGCAGTTTTGACGACCCGGGACTAGCGAGCCACAATGAGCAGTTCTTC.

In DNA, the CDR3 is TGTGCCTCCTCCGGGGGGGCGGACGTGAACACTGAAGCTTTCTTT. The encoded protein is CASSGGADVNTEAFF. The V gene is TRBV30, the J gene TRBJ1-1; a weak D match, TRBD1 (6 bases). The CDR3 is 15 residues long. Trimming pared 7 bases from V and 0 bases from J, leaving 18 bases between. Germline values: CDR1 GTSNPN, CDR2 SVGIG (reference sequence).

Concerning this clone itself: The germline gene is not matched at one end of the junction; a read error may be the cause. This chain joins TRBV2 and TRBJ2-1, with TRBD2 matching over 12 bases. The CDR3 length is 13 residues. Germline V CDR1 and CDR2: SNHLY, FYNNEI. CDR3 in amino acids: CAAKEASGGEGIF. Here the CDR3 DNA reads TGTGCCGCTAAGGAGGCTAGCGGGGGGGAGGGGATCTTC.

The V gene is TRBV7-3, the J gene TRBJ2-3; weak D call: TRBD2 (6 bases). The germline V gene has CDR1 SGHTA and CDR2 FQGTGA. This CDR3 spans 15 amino acids. V was pared by 5 bases and J by 1 base, with 13 bases between. This CDR3 reads CASSPGTVGTDTQYF. CDR3 nucleotides: TGTGCCAGCAGCCCAGGGACTGTAGGCACAGATACGCAGTATTTT.

The sample holds one count of this clone. The chain carries TRBV2 and TRBJ2-3; 9 bases line up with TRBD1. This CDR3 comprises 14 residues. With V trimmed by 8 bases and J by 4 bases, 7 bases remained unmatched. CDR1 and CDR2 from the germline V gene are SNHLY and FYNNEI. The CDR3 DNA sequence: TGTGCCAGCGGTCGGACAGGGGTCGCAGATACGCAGTATTTT. This codes for CASGRTGVADTQYF.

The V gene is TRBV30, the J gene TRBJ1-3; D unresolved. CDR3 length: 13 amino acids. Between the trimmed V and J ends, which lost 5 bases and 0 bases, there was a span of 8 bases. In germline, CDR1 is GTSNPN, CDR2 SVGIG (reference sequence). The CDR3: CAWGQNSGNTIYF. The CDR3, as DNA: TGTGCCTGGGGGCAGAACTCTGGAAACACCATATATTTT. Variable domain in full (rest from reference TRBV30 and TRBJ1-3): SQTIHQWPATLVQPVGSPLSLECTVEGTSNPNLYWYRQAAGRGLQLLFYSVGIGQISSEVPQNLSASRPQDRQFILSSKKLLLSDSGFYLCAWGQNSGNTIYFGEGSWLTVV.

This clone was seen a single time. The rearrangement joins TRBV7-9 to TRBJ1-2, with TRBD1 matching 12 bases. J lost 6 bases, V lost 4 bases, and 6 bases had no gene match. This CDR3 has 15 residues. Germline V gene data show CDR1 as SEHNR and CDR2 as FQNEAQ (reference sequence). The chain's CDR3 is CASSSGQGAVDGYTF. CDR3 coding DNA: TGTGCCAGCAGCTCGGGACAGGGGGCGGTGGATGGCTACACCTTC.

CDR3 sequence (DNA): TGTGCCAGCAGCCCCACAGGGATCTATGGCTACACCTTC. It specifies CASSPTGIYGYTF. J is TRBJ1-2 and V is TRBV7-9; tentative D call: TRBD1 (6 bases). The V gene lost 5 bases and the J gene lost 4 bases, with 11 bases spanning the gap. This CDR3 has 13 residues. Germline CDR1 and CDR2: SEHNR and FQNEAQ (reference sequence).

The chain uses TRBV20-1 and TRBJ2-5; TRBD2 is a possible D gene (5 bases). CDR1 and CDR2 (germline): DFQATT, SNEGSKA (reference sequence). V was trimmed by 6 bases and J by 3 bases, leaving 8 bases between them. The CDR3 runs to 11 residues. For the CDR3, the DNA is TGCAGTGCCCCGGGGAAAGAGACCCAGTACTTC. Translation: CSAPGKETQYF.

V usage is TRBV18 and J usage is TRBJ1-3, with 8 bases that match TRBD1. Germline lookup yields CDR1 KGHSH and CDR2 LQKENI. The CDR3 runs 17 residues. The ends lost 2 bases at V and 1 base at J; junction bases unmatched: 7. CDR3 in amino acids: CASSPGDRRWSGNTIYF. The CDR3 nucleotides are TGTGCCAGCTCACCAGGGGACAGGAGATGGTCTGGAAACACCATATATTTT.

The chain recombines TRBV5-6 with TRBJ2-7; maybe TRBD1 (6 bases). The CDR3 is 15 amino acids. Per the germline V gene, CDR1 is SGHDT and CDR2 is YYEEEE. V lost 5 bases and J lost 3, with 18 bases in between. The CDR3 spells CASRLLRDTNYEQYF. The CDR3 DNA reads TGTGCCAGCAGACTATTACGGGACACGAACTACGAGCAGTACTTC.

This clone was seen only once. This chain joins TRBV5-1 and TRBJ1-1; 7 bases are shared with TRBD1. The CDR3 is made up of 15 amino acids. Per germline, CDR1 SGHRS and CDR2 YFSETQ. The trim removed 3 bases at V and 0 bases at J, leaving 5 bases unmatched. CDR3 amino acids: CASSWRTGMNTEAFF. Here the CDR3 DNA reads TGCGCCAGCAGCTGGAGGACAGGCATGAACACTGAAGCTTTCTTT.

V usage is TRBV4-1 and J usage is TRBJ1-2; 9 bases line up with TRBD1. Trimming took 1 base from V and 2 from J; bases not matched to a gene: 2. Germline CDR1 is MGHRA and CDR2 is YSYEKL. The CDR3 runs to 15 residues. CDR3 residues: CASSQVTGGNYGYTF. CDR3 DNA: TGCGCCAGCAGCCAAGTTACAGGGGGCAACTATGGCTACACCTTC.

The chain links TRBV11-3 to TRBJ2-1, with TRBD2 matching 8 bases. Trimming cost V 6 bases and J 4 bases; bases outside gene matches: 5. There are 14 residues in the CDR3. CDR1 and CDR2 from the germline V gene are SGHNT and YENEEA. The CDR3 sequence: CASRRGDLYNEQFF. CDR3 DNA sequence: TGTGCCAGCAGGCGGGGGGATCTTTACAATGAGCAGTTCTTC.